This passage covers 27 T cell receptor beta chains from one sample sequenced in a study of blood T cell repertoires in COVID-19 (dated by TCRdb to 2020 to 2022). To prepare the library, the immunoSEQ multiplex PCR assay was applied. Not all clones reach the TCRdb copy of this immuneACCESS table, which keeps in-frame sequences only. Checked studies attribute under half of the gap to unresolved V genes and leave the rest unexplained. For this sample there are 160,000 or so clones; about 80% appear just once. The ten biggest clones cover roughly 0.6% of the sample. Material: peripheral blood. These receptors all come from a man between 60 and 70 years old with acute or convalescent COVID-19.

Only one count was recorded for this clone. CDR3 nucleotides: TGTGCCAGCAGCGAGGACAGGTCAGAAGCTTTCTTT. Its translation: CASSEDRSEAFF. V and J are TRBV6-5 and TRBJ1-1, with 7 bases aligning to TRBD1. CDR1 and CDR2 (germline): MNHEY, SVGAGI. CDR3 length: 12 amino acids. V lost 6 bases to trimming and J lost 8 bases; unmatched junction nucleotides: 6.

The chain couples TRBV15 to TRBJ1-6, with 9 bases matching TRBD1. There are 15 residues in the CDR3. CDR1 is LNHNV and CDR2 is YYDKDF in the germline V gene (reference sequence). V shed 2 bases, J shed 7 bases, and the junction held 3 bases outside the gene matches. The CDR3, as DNA: TGTGCCACCAGCAGATCGACAGGGGGGAATTCACCCCTCCACTTT. Translating gives CATSRSTGGNSPLHF.

The chain employs TRBV5-1 and TRBJ1-1; no definite D call. This CDR3 is built from 14 residues. The germline gives CDR1 SGHRS, CDR2 YFSETQ. Trimming pared 1 base from V and 2 bases from J, leaving 9 bases between. CDR3 loop: CASSLSGVNTEAFF. DNA of the CDR3: TGCGCCAGCAGCTTGTCGGGAGTTAACACTGAAGCTTTCTTT.

This clone has just one count. This chain links TRBV25-1 with TRBJ2-5, with no clear D. Germline V gives CDR1 MGHDK, CDR2 SYGVNS. Trimming took off 1 base at V and 7 bases at J, with 10 bases between the two ends. This CDR3 spans 13 amino acids. CDR3 coding DNA: TGTGCCAGCAGTGAATTAGCCCCGGGGACCCAGTACTTC. This sequence encodes CASSELAPGTQYF.

V usage is TRBV11-3 and J usage is TRBJ2-1; D possibly corresponds to TRBD1 (5 bases). Trimming removed 6 bases from V and 0 bases from J, with 12 bases in between. The CDR3 consists of 15 residues. Germline loops: CDR1 SGHNT, CDR2 YENEEA. CDR3 sequence reads: CASSRGFGSYNEQFF. The CDR3 nucleotides are TGTGCCAGCAGTAGGGGTTTCGGCTCCTACAATGAGCAGTTCTTC.

For this clone: Other DNA sequences in this specimen translate into the identical CDR3. The chain carries TRBV6-5 and TRBJ1-1, with TRBD1 as a possible D gene (6 bases). The CDR3 is 13 amino acids. V lost 2 bases to trimming and J lost 5 bases, with 9 bases between them. Per germline, CDR1 MNHEY and CDR2 SVGAGI. Here the CDR3 reads CASSYLRGTEAFF. The CDR3 nucleotides read TGTGCCAGCAGTTACCTCAGGGGTACTGAAGCTTTCTTT.

This clone showed up just a few times. V and J are TRBV28 and TRBJ2-3, with 7 nucleotides matching TRBD2. The CDR3 is made up of 14 amino acids. Trimming took 6 bases from V and 1 from J; bases not matched to a gene: 4. The germline V gene has CDR1 MDHEN and CDR2 SYDVKM. The CDR3 sequence: CASSPSGGTDTQYF. Here the CDR3 DNA reads TGTGCCAGCAGCCCAAGCGGGGGCACAGATACGCAGTATTTT.

V is TRBV7-9 and J is TRBJ1-2; no firm D call. Trimming took off 5 bases at V and 7 bases at J, with 20 bases between the two ends. The V gene's germline CDR1 is SEHNR and CDR2 FQNEAQ (reference sequence). The CDR3 contains 15 residues. The CDR3 is CASSRSSAPNTGYTF. The CDR3 DNA reads TGTGCCAGCAGCCGTTCTAGCGCCCCAAACACTGGCTACACCTTC.

The V gene is TRBV9, the J gene TRBJ2-2; D gene unclear. CDR1 and CDR2 (germline): SGDLS, YYNGEE. This CDR3 is built from 13 residues. V was clipped by 5 bases and J by 2 bases, with 7 bases between them. The CDR3 sequence is CASSTSNTGELFF. CDR3 sequence (DNA): TGTGCCAGCAGTACGAGTAACACCGGGGAGCTGTTTTTT.

The chain uses TRBV9 and TRBJ2-2, with 8 bases identical to TRBD1. This CDR3 has 15 amino acids. The J segment lost 9 bases and the V segment lost 3 bases, leaving 10 bases of the junction unmatched. Germline V CDR1 and CDR2: SGDLS, YYNGEE. CDR3 in amino acids: CASSARPGTGRELFF. CDR3 DNA sequence: TGTGCCAGCAGCGCCCGTCCCGGGACAGGCCGGGAGCTGTTTTTT. The full variable domain, rest sourced from reference TRBV9 and TRBJ2-2, is DSGVTQTPKHLITATGQRVTLRCSPRSGDLSVYWYQQSLDQGLQFLIQYYNGEERAKGNILERFSAQQFPDLHSELNLSSLELGDSALYFCASSARPGTGRELFFGEGSRLTVL.

The V gene is TRBV10-3, the J gene TRBJ2-1, with a tentative D call TRBD2 (6 bases). This CDR3 contains 13 residues. Germline V lookup: CDR1 ENHRY, CDR2 SYGVKD. Between the trimmed V and J ends, which lost 6 bases and 5 bases, there was a span of 11 bases. The DNA of the CDR3 is TGTGCCATCAGATCGGGAGCGAACAATGAGCAGTTCTTC. The encoded protein is CAIRSGANNEQFF.

V is TRBV18 and J is TRBJ2-7; a weak D match, TRBD1 (6 bases). V was shortened by 2 bases and J by 2 bases, with 10 bases between the two germline ends. Germline CDR1 and CDR2: KGHSH and LQKENI. The CDR3 runs 14 residues. This CDR3 reads CASSPIRGTYEQYF. DNA of the CDR3: TGTGCCAGCTCACCAATCAGGGGAACCTACGAGCAGTACTTC.

The CDR3 DNA reads TGTGCCAGCAAAAGAGAGGATTTCATGAACACTGAAGCTTTCTTT. Residues: CASKREDFMNTEAFF. The gene calls are TRBV28 and TRBJ1-1; D ambiguous. CDR3 length equals 15 residues. Germline V gene data show CDR1 as MDHEN and CDR2 as SYDVKM. V was shortened by 7 bases and J by 0 bases, with 15 bases between the two germline ends.

The chain uses TRBV19 and TRBJ1-1, with 8 bases identical to TRBD1. The CDR3 is 14 amino acids. Losses at the gene ends were 6 bases for V and 4 bases for J; bases not matched to a gene: 7. Germline lookup yields CDR1 LNHDA and CDR2 SQIVND (reference sequence). As DNA, the CDR3 is TGTGCCAGTAGCCAGGGGGCGGTTTTCACTGAAGCTTTCTTT. As protein: CASSQGAVFTEAFF.

V and J are TRBV13 and TRBJ2-2, with 7 bases identical to TRBD1. The V gene end was trimmed by 0 bases and the J gene end by 2 bases; junction bases not matched to a gene: 6. The CDR3 runs to 17 residues. Per the germline V gene, CDR1 is PRHDT and CDR2 is FYEKMQ (reference sequence). The CDR3 loop is CASSLGGGVINTGELFF. The CDR3 region has the DNA TGTGCCAGCAGCTTAGGAGGGGGCGTGATAAACACCGGGGAGCTGTTTTTT.

The V call is TRBV3-1 (or the pseudogene TRBV3-2), the J call TRBJ1-3; D is unclear. CDR1 and CDR2 from the germline V gene are LGHDT and YNNKEL (reference sequence). The CDR3 spans 13 residues. V was trimmed by 0 bases and J by 4 bases, leaving 4 bases between them. The CDR3 here is CASSQDVGNTIYF. The CDR3 DNA sequence: TGTGCCAGCAGCCAAGACGTAGGAAACACCATATATTTT.

The rearrangement links TRBV7-2 to TRBJ2-4; tentatively, D is TRBD1 (6 bases). The CDR3 has 16 amino acids. Germline CDR1 and CDR2: SGHTA and FQGNSA. The V end was cut by 2 bases, the J end by 0 bases, with 11 bases between. In DNA form, the CDR3 reads TGTGCCAGCAGCTTATTCCAGGGGATAGCCAAAAACATTCAGTACTTC. This encodes CASSLFQGIAKNIQYF. Full variable domain (outside the CDR3, taken from reference TRBV7-2 and TRBJ2-4): GAGVSQSPSNKVTEKGKDVELRCDPISGHTALYWYRQSLGQGLEFLIYFQGNSAPDKSGLPSDRFSAERTGGSVSTLTIQRTQQEDSAVYLCASSLFQGIAKNIQYFGAGTRLSVL.

The chain is built from TRBV7-9 and TRBJ1-1, with D unresolved. The V end lost 4 bases, the J end lost 1 base, and 10 bases lay between the germline ends. The CDR3 has 14 residues. CDR1 and CDR2 from the germline V gene are SEHNR and FQNEAQ (reference sequence). The CDR3 coding sequence is TGTGCCAGCAGCTCATCCACACGGAACACTGAAGCTTTCTTT. Translated, it gives CASSSSTRNTEAFF.

The V and J genes are TRBV28 and TRBJ2-7, with 8 bases identical to TRBD1. The J segment lost 4 bases and the V segment lost 8 bases, leaving 4 bases of the junction unmatched. The CDR3 extends over 12 amino acids. Germline V lookup: CDR1 MDHEN, CDR2 SYDVKM. CDR3 in amino acids: CASLGQGYEQYF. DNA for the CDR3: TGTGCCAGCCTCGGACAGGGTTACGAGCAGTACTTC.

This sequence joins TRBV27 and TRBJ1-4; no clear D gene. Per germline, CDR1 MNHEY and CDR2 SMNVEV (reference sequence). V was trimmed by 2 bases and J by 3 bases, leaving 10 bases between them. The CDR3 totals 15 residues. The CDR3, as DNA: TGTGCCAGCAGTTTAGCTGGGAGGCCTAATGAAAAACTGTTTTTT. This sequence encodes CASSLAGRPNEKLFF. Combining the CDR3 with reference TRBV27 and TRBJ1-4 gives the whole variable domain EAQVTQNPRYLITVTGKKLTVTCSQNMNHEYMSWYRQDPGLGLRQIYYSMNVEVTDKGDVPEGYKVSRKEKRNFPLILESPSPNQTSLYFCASSLAGRPNEKLFFGSGTQLSVL.

The gene calls are TRBV12-3 or TRBV12-4 and TRBJ1-1; 7 bases align to TRBD1. The CDR3 length is 12 residues. V shed 6 bases and J 6 bases; nucleotides not matched to a gene: 4. CDR3: CASRGQTSEAFF. The CDR3 coding sequence is TGTGCCAGCAGGGGACAGACCTCTGAAGCTTTCTTT.

This clone occurred a few times. This chain links TRBV6-5 with TRBJ1-5; unclear D gene. Germline loops: CDR1 MNHEY, CDR2 SVGAGI. The CDR3 has 15 amino acids. The V end was cut by 8 bases, the J end by 7 bases, with 21 bases between. CDR3 sequence reads: CASSEASGLGQPQHF. The CDR3 region has the DNA TGTGCCAGCTCGGAAGCGAGCGGCCTTGGGCAGCCCCAGCATTTT.

In this sample, this clone turned up a few times. This chain links TRBV5-1 with TRBJ2-2; D call uncertain. The CDR3 length is 15 residues. Trimming took 4 bases from V and 4 from J, leaving 14 bases between them. Germline V gene data show CDR1 as SGHRS and CDR2 as YFSETQ. The CDR3 nucleotides read TGCGCCAGCAGCCGCGCCCCCTTACGCACCGGGGAGCTGTTTTTT. It translates to CASSRAPLRTGELFF.

The V gene is TRBV5-1, the J gene TRBJ1-6; D is ambiguous. The CDR3 runs to 14 residues. Germline V lookup: CDR1 SGHRS, CDR2 YFSETQ. Trimming took 0 bases from V and 10 from J, leaving 11 bases between them. CDR3: CASSLEGGRSPLHF. In DNA, the CDR3 is TGCGCCAGCAGCTTGGAGGGCGGGCGGTCACCCCTCCACTTT.

This clone was found a few times. The rearrangement links TRBV9 to TRBJ2-7, with D tentatively TRBD2 (5 bases). V was pared by 4 bases and J by 3 bases, with 32 bases between. The CDR3 has 20 amino acids. Germline CDR1 and CDR2: SGDLS and YYNGEE. The DNA for the CDR3 is TGTGCCAGCAGCCCCGAGGGAACACCAGTCGCATATGGTGGTCGCTACGAGCAGTACTTC. Translation: CASSPEGTPVAYGGRYEQYF. Full variable domain (outside the CDR3, taken from reference TRBV9 and TRBJ2-7): DSGVTQTPKHLITATGQRVTLRCSPRSGDLSVYWYQQSLDQGLQFLIQYYNGEERAKGNILERFSAQQFPDLHSELNLSSLELGDSALYFCASSPEGTPVAYGGRYEQYFGPGTRLTVT.

The V and J genes are TRBV7-2 and TRBJ2-7; TRBD2 agrees at 10 bases. V dropped 1 base and J dropped 5; count of bases not matched to a gene: 8. The CDR3 is 16 residues long. Germline V CDR1 and CDR2: SGHTA, FQGNSA. CDR3 nucleotide sequence: TGTGCCAGCAGCTTAGACGGGACTAGCGAAACCCACGAGCAGTACTTC. This sequence encodes CASSLDGTSETHEQYF.

This rearrangement joins TRBV6-2 or TRBV6-3 to TRBJ1-2; D might be TRBD1 (6 bases). Trimming took off 5 bases at V and 2 bases at J, with 6 bases between the two ends. The CDR3 contains 12 residues. CDR1 is MNHEY and CDR2 is SVGEGT in the germline V gene. This CDR3 is CASSQGNYGYTF. In DNA form, the CDR3 reads TGTGCCAGCAGTCAGGGGAACTATGGCTACACCTTC.